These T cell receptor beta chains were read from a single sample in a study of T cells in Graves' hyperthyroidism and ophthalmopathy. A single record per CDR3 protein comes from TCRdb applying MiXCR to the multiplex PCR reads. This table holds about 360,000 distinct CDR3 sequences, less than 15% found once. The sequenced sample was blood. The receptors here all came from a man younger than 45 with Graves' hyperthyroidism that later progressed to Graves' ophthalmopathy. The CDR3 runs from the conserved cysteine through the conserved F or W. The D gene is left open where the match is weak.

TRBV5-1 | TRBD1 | CASSLRGPSSEQYF
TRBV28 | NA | CASSLWVNSPLHF
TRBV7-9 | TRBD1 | CASSFRDRKFYEQYF
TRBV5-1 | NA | CASSLPAKDKGGANVLTF
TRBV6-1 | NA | CASSEAGWGQFF
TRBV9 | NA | CASSPHGGVKNTEAFF
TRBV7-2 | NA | CASSPRTISGNTIYF
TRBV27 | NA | CASSPGPRAVYISNQPQHF
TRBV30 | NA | CAWAPAQDTQYF
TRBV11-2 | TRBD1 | CASSLGTGTGSNIQYF
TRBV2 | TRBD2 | CASSLGSGGYNEQFF
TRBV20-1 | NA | CSARVTESSYNEQFF
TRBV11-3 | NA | CASSLGWGDNTEAFF
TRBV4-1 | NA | CASSPRQGFYEQYF
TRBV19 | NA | CASSPLPGAARFYYEQYF
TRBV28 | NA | CASSISYGYTF
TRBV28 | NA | CASSFRIMRLALTYEQYF
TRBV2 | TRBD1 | CASSGQGPIYGYTF
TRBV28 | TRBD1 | CASKPMPGQAGQPSGNTIYF
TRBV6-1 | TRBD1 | CASSNRGDNQPQHF
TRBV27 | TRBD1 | CASSPWTGENYGYTF
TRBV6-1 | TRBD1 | CASIFAAGGTYNEQFF
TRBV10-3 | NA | CAIKGAGSNEQFF
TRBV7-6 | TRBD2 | CASSFRGLDGWTGELFF
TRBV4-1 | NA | CASSQEPSSLDEQYF
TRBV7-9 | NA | CALGGGSNYGYTF
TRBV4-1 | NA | CASSRLGLPQETQYF
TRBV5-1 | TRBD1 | CASSGGDRYNSPLHF
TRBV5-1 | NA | CASSLKGRIGKLFF
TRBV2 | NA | CASSMYLNQPQHF
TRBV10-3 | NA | CAISESAARGTDTQYF
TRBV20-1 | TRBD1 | CSARDSLVEKLFF
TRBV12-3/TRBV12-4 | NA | CASSLAANIYNEQFF
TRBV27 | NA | CASSLSIELNYGYTF
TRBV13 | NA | CASSLGGGASTEQFF
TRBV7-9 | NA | CASSLAERRLRHYGYTF
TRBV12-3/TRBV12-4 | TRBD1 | CASRRTGEGYEQYF
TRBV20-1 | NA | CSARDNRQGNQPQHF
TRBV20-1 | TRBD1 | CSVHSGTAKETQYF
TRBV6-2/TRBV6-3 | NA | CASSYEGYGGELFF
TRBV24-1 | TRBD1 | CATSEGTGGPNTIYF
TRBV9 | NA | CASSVGPTGELFF
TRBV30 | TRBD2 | CAWRLAGPSYEQYF
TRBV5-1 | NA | CASSLSAGTYEQYF
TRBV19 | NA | CASSIVFGDTIYF
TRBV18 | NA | CASSPEGETQYF
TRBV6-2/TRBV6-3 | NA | CASSYRDGTNNEQFF